This T cell receptor (beta chain) was sequenced in a study of T cells expressing NK-cell markers. About the research overall: Repertoires of TCR beta were obtained from T cells sorted as CD3+CD56+NKG2C+, CD3+CD56+NKG2C- and CD3+CD56-NKG2C+.

UMI-tagged 5'RACE template switching yielded the TCR beta cDNA. Each CDR3 protein gets one entry in TCRdb, which reprocessed the 5' RACE reads and gives no DNA. The sample's table shows 200,000 to 300,000 distinct CDR3 sequences. CDR3 length: 16 residues. Germline V gives CDR1 SGHTA, CDR2 FQGNSA. Sample: blood T cells: a sorted CD56 or NKG2C T cell subset, CD4+ or CD8+ T cells, or bulk PBMC T cells (not recorded which). The rearrangement joins TRBV7-2 to TRBJ2-7. The receptor was derived from a woman between 18 and 70 years old in good health. CDR3 protein: CASSLPRGSSGYEQYF.